The 26 T cell receptor beta chains below were found in one sample sequenced in a study of Ad26.COV2.S vaccination and SARS-CoV-2 variants. As to treatment: around 19 received Ad26.COV2.S at low or high dose, single or two shots; 5 received placebo; per-sample allocation not given. Material that was analyzed had been drawn on day 63 after the first vaccine or placebo injection. Only in-frame clones appear in the TCRdb table, and some are missing; sequencing was by immunoSEQ multiplex PCR. The sample holds around 400,000 clones; 89% are singletons and the top ten take around 1.8%. Sequences were derived from peripheral blood, sampled in a trial of Ad26.COV2.S vaccine versus placebo. The receptors come from a person aged 18 to 59 who received the Ad26.COV2.S COVID-19 vaccine or a placebo.

The chain has TRBV11-1 and TRBJ2-7; D tentatively reads TRBD1 or TRBD2 (5 bases each). CDR1 SGHAT and CDR2 FQDESV come from the germline V gene (reference sequence). V was trimmed by 4 bases and J by 2 bases, leaving 9 bases between them. The CDR3 contains 13 residues. CDR3 loop: CASSSTGPYEQYF. In nucleotides, the CDR3 is TGTGCCAGCAGCTCTACGGGACCCTACGAGCAGTACTTC.

CDR3 bases: TGTGCCAGCAAGCCGCGGGGGGATAGCAATCAGCCCCAGCATTTT. Protein product: CASKPRGDSNQPQHF. The chain carries TRBV6-5 and TRBJ1-5; perhaps TRBD1 as D (5 bases). Per the germline V gene, CDR1 is MNHEY and CDR2 is SVGAGI. The V and J ends lost 7 bases and 0 bases respectively, with 13 bases between them. This CDR3 comprises 15 residues.

This clone occurred once. This sample also contains other DNA sequences that code for the same CDR3. This chain links TRBV5-4 with TRBJ1-4, with D maybe TRBD1 (5 bases). Trimming removed 0 bases at V and 7 bases at J, with 7 bases between. CDR1 is SGHNT and CDR2 is YYREEE in the germline V gene (reference sequence). The CDR3 is 13 amino acids. CDR3 loop: CASSLGGGEKLFF. The CDR3 DNA follows: TGTGCCAGCAGCTTGGGGGGGGGTGAAAAACTGTTTTTT.

V is TRBV6-4 and J is TRBJ2-3; D remains unclear. The ends were cut back, 2 bases at V and 2 bases at J, with 5 bases in the middle. The CDR3 contains 13 residues. Per the germline V gene, CDR1 is MRHNA and CDR2 is SNTAGT. The CDR3 here is CASSDKPTDTQYF. In DNA form, the CDR3 reads TGTGCCAGCAGTGACAAACCCACAGATACGCAGTATTTT.

This clone was counted once. J is TRBJ2-5 and V is TRBV18, with 15 bases identical to TRBD2. The germline V gene has CDR1 KGHSH and CDR2 LQKENI. V trimming: 10 bases; J trimming: 9 bases; junction bases outside the gene matches: 9. The CDR3 loop spans 14 amino acids. CDR3 region: CATSSGLAGGAQYF. The DNA of the CDR3 is TGTGCCACCTCCTCGGGACTAGCGGGAGGTGCCCAGTACTTC.

This chain uses TRBV3-1 (or the pseudogene TRBV3-2) with TRBJ2-3; D might be TRBD2 (6 bases). The V and J ends lost 0 bases and 8 bases respectively, with 21 bases between them. CDR1 and CDR2 from the germline V gene are LGHDT and YNNKEL (reference sequence). The CDR3 has 17 amino acids. The CDR3 DNA reads as TGTGCCAGCAGCCAAGATCGGCTAGCGCTATCAGTAGGTACGCAGTATTTT. It is translated as CASSQDRLALSVGTQYF.

The rearrangement links TRBV6-6 to TRBJ1-4; D ambiguous. This CDR3 region has 14 residues. V lost 0 bases and J 8 bases, leaving 10 bases between the germline ends. Germline lookup yields CDR1 MNHNY and CDR2 SVGAGI (reference sequence). The CDR3 bases are TGTGCCAGCAGTTACTCGCCGGAACTCGAAAAACTGTTTTTT. Encoded protein: CASSYSPELEKLFF.

The chain carries TRBV19 and TRBJ1-5, with 7 bases matching TRBD1. V shed 3 bases and J 2 bases; nucleotides not matched to a gene: 10. Germline lookup yields CDR1 LNHDA and CDR2 SQIVND (reference sequence). This CDR3 contains 17 residues. The CDR3 loop is CASSIVTARGRNQPQHF. CDR3 DNA sequence: TGTGCCAGTAGTATCGTGACGGCGAGGGGGCGCAATCAGCCCCAGCATTTT.

J is TRBJ1-2 and V is TRBV4-1; D not certain. V was trimmed by 4 bases and J by 0 bases, leaving 6 bases between them. The CDR3 is 13 amino acids. CDR1 is MGHRA, CDR2 YSYEKL, per germline. This CDR3 is CASSPRTNYGYTF. The CDR3 region has the DNA TGCGCCAGCAGCCCCCGGACTAACTATGGCTACACCTTC.

The chain carries TRBV4-1 and TRBJ2-3, with TRBD1 identical over 8 bases. Per germline, CDR1 MGHRA and CDR2 YSYEKL. J gave up 6 bases and V 4 bases, and 12 bases lay outside the gene matches. This CDR3 has 16 residues. CDR3 sequence: CASSPPGGPLRDTQYF. CDR3 nucleotide sequence: TGCGCCAGCAGCCCGCCAGGGGGCCCACTCAGGGATACGCAGTATTTT.

This clone was seen more than once but under ten times. J is TRBJ2-5 and V is TRBV5-4; 7 bases line up with TRBD2. The CDR3 has 14 amino acids. The V gene end was trimmed by 2 bases and the J gene end by 4 bases; junction bases not matched to a gene: 5. The germline gives CDR1 SGHNT, CDR2 YYREEE (reference sequence). The CDR3 protein is CASSLWVAGETQYF. In DNA, the CDR3 is TGTGCCAGCAGCTTATGGGTAGCGGGAGAGACCCAGTACTTC.

The genes are TRBV11-2 and TRBJ1-3; D call uncertain. Looked up from germline, CDR1 is SGHAT and CDR2 is FQNNGV. V lost 0 bases to trimming and J lost 4 bases, with 13 bases between them. This CDR3 is 16 amino acids long. The CDR3 nucleotides read TGTGCCAGCAGCTTAGATCACCGAAGTGTAGGAAACACCATATATTTT. Translating it yields CASSLDHRSVGNTIYF.

V is TRBV5-1 and J is TRBJ1-6, with unresolved D. Germline V CDR1 and CDR2: SGHRS, YFSETQ. The V end was cut by 0 bases, the J end by 9 bases, with 13 bases between. This CDR3 comprises 15 residues. The DNA of the CDR3 is TGCGCCAGCAGCTTGGGGAGGTTCGAGAGTTCACCCCTCCACTTT. It specifies CASSLGRFESSPLHF. Full variable domain (outside the CDR3, taken from reference TRBV5-1 and TRBJ1-6): KAGVTQTPRYLIKTRGQQVTLSCSPISGHRSVSWYQQTPGQGLQFLFEYFSETQRNKGNFPGRFSGRQFSNSRSEMNVSTLELGDSALYLCASSLGRFESSPLHFGNGTRLTVT.

This chain uses TRBV18 with TRBJ2-5; no clear D gene. The CDR3 spans 15 residues. Germline assignment: CDR1 KGHSH and CDR2 LQKENI. Deletions cut 2 bases from V and 5 bases from J, with 15 bases between. The CDR3 region is CASSPTLRFSETQYF. Here the CDR3 DNA reads TGTGCCAGCTCACCAACGCTAAGATTCAGTGAGACCCAGTACTTC. Supplemented by reference TRBV18 and TRBJ2-5, the full variable domain reads NAGVMQNPRHLVRRRGQEARLRCSPMKGHSHVYWYRQLPEEGLKFMVYLQKENIIDESGMPKERFSAEFPKEGPSILRIQQVVRGDSAAYFCASSPTLRFSETQYFGPGTRLLVL.

This clone was detected only once. This CDR3 is CASSLESRGLSQPQHF. The CDR3, as DNA: TGTGCCAGCAGCTTAGAATCCAGGGGACTCAGTCAGCCCCAGCATTTT. The chain combines TRBV7-8 with TRBJ1-5, with D possibly matching TRBD1 (6 bases). Germline assignment: CDR1 SGHVS and CDR2 FQNEAQ. V was clipped by 1 base and J by 6 bases, with 16 bases between them. CDR3 length equals 16 residues.

The chain is built from TRBV6-5 and TRBJ2-5, with 7 bases matching TRBD1. The J segment lost 0 bases and the V segment lost 6 bases, leaving 4 bases of the junction unmatched. Germline V gene data show CDR1 as MNHEY and CDR2 as SVGAGI. The CDR3 totals 14 residues. The CDR3 sequence is CASRRDSYQETQYF. CDR3 coding DNA: TGTGCCAGCAGACGGGACAGCTACCAAGAGACCCAGTACTTC.

This sequence joins TRBV29-1 and TRBJ2-7; TRBD2 agrees at 8 bases. Germline assignment: CDR1 SQVTM and CDR2 ANQGSEA. The ends lost 5 bases at V and 4 bases at J; junction bases unmatched: 4. The length of the CDR3 is 12 residues. The DNA for the CDR3 is TGCAGCGTTAGATTAGCGGGGTACGAGCAGTACTTC. Protein sequence: CSVRLAGYEQYF.

The J gene is TRBJ2-7, the V gene TRBV6-5; TRBD2 matches at 7 bases. This CDR3 has 15 residues. Germline values: CDR1 MNHEY, CDR2 SVGAGI. V lost 8 bases to trimming and J lost 3 bases; unmatched junction nucleotides: 13. CDR3 region: CASSLGGEWDYEQYF. The CDR3 region has the DNA TGTGCCAGCTCCCTGGGGGGGGAGTGGGACTACGAGCAGTACTTC.

The chain recombines TRBV7-7 with TRBJ2-2; no definite D call. Germline V gene data show CDR1 as SSHAT and CDR2 as FNYEAQ (reference sequence). Deletions cut 7 bases from V and 0 bases from J, with 12 bases between. This CDR3 is 15 amino acids long. CDR3 bases: TGTGCCAGCAAGAAGGAGCATACGAACACCGGGGAGCTGTTTTTT. Translation gives CASKKEHTNTGELFF.

This clone was observed once. This chain joins TRBV7-9 and TRBJ2-7; D ambiguous. The CDR3 contains 14 residues. Deletions cut 1 base from V and 2 bases from J, with 9 bases between. The germline CDR1 and CDR2 sequences are SEHNR and FQNEAQ (reference sequence). CDR3 sequence (DNA): TGTGCCAGCAGCTTAGAGGGCACCGCCTACGAGCAGTACTTC. It encodes CASSLEGTAYEQYF.

The genes are TRBV7-9 and TRBJ2-5; 11 bases are a match to TRBD2. This CDR3 is built from 14 residues. The V segment lost 5 bases and the J segment 4 bases; nucleotides outside the gene matches: 3. Germline V gene data show CDR1 as SEHNR and CDR2 as FQNEAQ (reference sequence). The CDR3: CASSPTSGRETQYF. The CDR3 DNA reads TGTGCCAGCAGCCCAACTAGCGGGAGAGAGACCCAGTACTTC.

This rearrangement joins TRBV28 to TRBJ1-5; D is uncertain. Germline V gene data show CDR1 as MDHEN and CDR2 as SYDVKM. V shed 1 base and J shed 4 bases, with 8 bases lying between them. The CDR3 consists of 14 residues. The CDR3 nucleotides are TGTGCCAGCAGTTTATTCGGAAGAAATCAGCCCCAGCATTTT. Its protein product is CASSLFGRNQPQHF. The full variable domain, with the rest looked up from reference TRBV28 and TRBJ1-5, is DVKVTQSSRYLVKRTGEKVFLECVQDMDHENMFWYRQDPGLGLRLIYFSYDVKMKEKGDIPEGYSVSREKKERFSLILESASTNQTSMYLCASSLFGRNQPQHFGDGTRLSIL.

The chain recombines TRBV20-1 with TRBJ2-5; D not certain. The V and J ends lost 6 bases and 5 bases respectively, with 7 bases between them. Germline CDR1 reads DFQATT; CDR2 reads SNEGSKA (reference sequence). The length of the CDR3 is 10 residues. CDR3: CSALEETQYF. As DNA, the CDR3 is TGCAGTGCGCTGGAGGAGACCCAGTACTTC.

J is TRBJ1-4 and V is TRBV25-1, with D possibly TRBD1 on 6 matching bases. CDR3 length: 14 amino acids. V dropped 2 bases and J dropped 7 bases, with 11 bases sitting between them. CDR1 and CDR2 from the germline V gene are MGHDK and SYGVNS. CDR3 region: CASSERGAREKLFF. Written as DNA, the CDR3 is TGTGCCAGCAGTGAACGGGGGGCGCGTGAAAAACTGTTTTTT.

The count of this clone is one. This rearrangement joins TRBV15 to TRBJ2-1; possibly TRBD2 for D (6 bases). The CDR3 runs 15 residues. Looked up from germline, CDR1 is LNHNV and CDR2 is YYDKDF (reference sequence). V dropped 1 base and J dropped 4 bases, with 11 bases sitting between them. As DNA, the CDR3 is TGTGCCACCAGCAGAGGCGGGGAAAGTTACAATGAGCAGTTCTTC. It specifies CATSRGGESYNEQFF.

The J gene is TRBJ1-1, the V gene TRBV18; D gene unclear. V was pared by 2 bases and J by 0 bases, with 10 bases between. Germline V gene sequence: CDR1 KGHSH, CDR2 LQKENI. CDR3 length: 15 amino acids. The CDR3 region is CASSPTIEMNTEAFF. For the CDR3, the DNA is TGTGCCAGCTCACCAACAATAGAAATGAACACTGAAGCTTTCTTT.